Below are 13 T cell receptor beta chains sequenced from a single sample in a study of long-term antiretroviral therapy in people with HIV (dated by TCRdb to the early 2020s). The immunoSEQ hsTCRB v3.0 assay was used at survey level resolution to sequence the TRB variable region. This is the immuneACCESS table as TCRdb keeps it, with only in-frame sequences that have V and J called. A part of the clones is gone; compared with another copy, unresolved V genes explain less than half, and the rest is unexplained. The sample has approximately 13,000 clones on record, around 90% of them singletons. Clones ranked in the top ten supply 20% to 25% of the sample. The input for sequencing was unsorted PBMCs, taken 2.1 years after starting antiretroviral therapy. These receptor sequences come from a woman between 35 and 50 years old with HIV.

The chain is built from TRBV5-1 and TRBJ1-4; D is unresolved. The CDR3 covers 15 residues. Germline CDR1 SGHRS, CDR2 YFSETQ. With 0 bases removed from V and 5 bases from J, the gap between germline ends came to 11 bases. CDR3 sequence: CASSLEGPANEKLFF. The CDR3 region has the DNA TGCGCCAGCAGCTTGGAGGGCCCAGCGAATGAAAAACTGTTTTTT.

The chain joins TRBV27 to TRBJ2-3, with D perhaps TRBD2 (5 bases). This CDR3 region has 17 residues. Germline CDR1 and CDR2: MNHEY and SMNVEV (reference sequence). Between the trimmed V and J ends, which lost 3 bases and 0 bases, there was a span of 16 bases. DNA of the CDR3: TGTGCCAGCAGTTTTCCCCCTGGCGGAGGAAGCACAGATACGCAGTATTTT. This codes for CASSFPPGGGSTDTQYF.

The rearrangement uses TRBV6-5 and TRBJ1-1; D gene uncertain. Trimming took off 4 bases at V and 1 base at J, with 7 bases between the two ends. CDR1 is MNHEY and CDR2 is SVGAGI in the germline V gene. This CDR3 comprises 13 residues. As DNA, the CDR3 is TGTGCCAGCAGTTTACAGAGGAACACTGAAGCTTTCTTT. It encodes CASSLQRNTEAFF.

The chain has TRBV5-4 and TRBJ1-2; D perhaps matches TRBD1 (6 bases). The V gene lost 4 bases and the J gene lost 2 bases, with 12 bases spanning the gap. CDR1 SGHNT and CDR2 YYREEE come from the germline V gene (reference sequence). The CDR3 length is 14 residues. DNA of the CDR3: TGTGCCAGCAGCCCGGGGGGGGGCAACTATGGCTACACCTTC. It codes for CASSPGGGNYGYTF.

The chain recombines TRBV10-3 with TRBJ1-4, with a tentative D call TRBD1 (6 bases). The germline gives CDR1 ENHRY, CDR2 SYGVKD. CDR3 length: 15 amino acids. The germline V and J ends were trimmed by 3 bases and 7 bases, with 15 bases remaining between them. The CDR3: CAISESGGNGEKLFF. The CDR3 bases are TGTGCCATCAGTGAATCCGGGGGCAACGGTGAAAAACTGTTTTTT.

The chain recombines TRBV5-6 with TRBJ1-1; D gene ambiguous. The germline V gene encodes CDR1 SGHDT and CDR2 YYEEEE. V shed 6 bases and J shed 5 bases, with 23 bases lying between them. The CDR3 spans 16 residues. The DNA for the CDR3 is TGTGCCAGCAACCGACTTGGTGGGGTTACTGGAACTGAAGCTTTCTTT. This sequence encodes CASNRLGGVTGTEAFF.

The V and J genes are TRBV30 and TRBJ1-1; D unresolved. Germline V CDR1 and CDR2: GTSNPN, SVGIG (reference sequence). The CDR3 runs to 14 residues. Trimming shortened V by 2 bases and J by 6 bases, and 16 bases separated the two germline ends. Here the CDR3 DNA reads TGTGCCTGGAGTCCCGACGGCTACCCGGCTGAAGCTTTCTTT. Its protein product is CAWSPDGYPAEAFF.

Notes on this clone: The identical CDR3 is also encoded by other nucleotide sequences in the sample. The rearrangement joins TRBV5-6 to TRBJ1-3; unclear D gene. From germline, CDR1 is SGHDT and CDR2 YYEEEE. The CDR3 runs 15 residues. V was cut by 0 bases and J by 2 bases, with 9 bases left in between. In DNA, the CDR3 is TGTGCCAGCAGCTTGGGGAGGGCCCCTGGAAACACCATATATTTT. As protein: CASSLGRAPGNTIYF.

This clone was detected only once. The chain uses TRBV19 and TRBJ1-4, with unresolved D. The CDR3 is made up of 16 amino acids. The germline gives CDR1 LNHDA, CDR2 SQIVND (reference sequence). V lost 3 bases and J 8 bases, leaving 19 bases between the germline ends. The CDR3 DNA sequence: TGTGCCAGTAGTATTTCGCTGGAAAGCATTGAAGAAAAACTGTTTTTT. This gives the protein CASSISLESIEEKLFF. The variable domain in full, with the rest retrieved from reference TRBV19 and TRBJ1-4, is DGGITQSPKYLFRKEGQNVTLSCEQNLNHDAMYWYRQDPGQGLRLIYYSQIVNDFQKGDIAEGYSVSREKKESFPLTVTSAQKNPTAFYLCASSISLESIEEKLFFGSGTQLSVL.

The DNA of the CDR3 is TGTGCCAGCAGCTTAGCGTCCGGGACAGGGAGCTCTGGGGCCAACGTCCTGACTTTC. It is translated as CASSLASGTGSSGANVLTF. This rearrangement joins TRBV7-9 to TRBJ2-6; TRBD1 agrees at 9 bases. Germline lookup yields CDR1 SEHNR and CDR2 FQNEAQ (reference sequence). This CDR3 contains 19 residues. After removal of 0 bases from V and 0 bases from J, the junction contained 6 bases not matched to a gene.

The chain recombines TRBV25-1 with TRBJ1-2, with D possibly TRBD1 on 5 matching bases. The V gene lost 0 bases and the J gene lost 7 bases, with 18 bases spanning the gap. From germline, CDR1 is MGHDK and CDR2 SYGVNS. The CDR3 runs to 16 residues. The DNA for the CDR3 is TGTGCCAGCAGTGAATATCGGGGCGTGAGGTCCGGTGGCTACACCTTC. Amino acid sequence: CASSEYRGVRSGGYTF.

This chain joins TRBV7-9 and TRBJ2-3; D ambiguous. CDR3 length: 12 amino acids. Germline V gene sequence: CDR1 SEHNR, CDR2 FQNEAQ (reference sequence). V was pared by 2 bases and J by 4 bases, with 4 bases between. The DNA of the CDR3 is TGTGCCAGCAGCTTATGGGCAGATACGCAGTATTTT. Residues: CASSLWADTQYF.

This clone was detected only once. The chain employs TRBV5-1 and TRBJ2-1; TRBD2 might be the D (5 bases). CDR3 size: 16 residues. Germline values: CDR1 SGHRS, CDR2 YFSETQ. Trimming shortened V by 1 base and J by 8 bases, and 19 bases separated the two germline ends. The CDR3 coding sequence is TGCGCCAGCAGCTTGATCGCATTAGTCCTGGGAGATGAGCAGTTCTTC. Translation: CASSLIALVLGDEQFF.